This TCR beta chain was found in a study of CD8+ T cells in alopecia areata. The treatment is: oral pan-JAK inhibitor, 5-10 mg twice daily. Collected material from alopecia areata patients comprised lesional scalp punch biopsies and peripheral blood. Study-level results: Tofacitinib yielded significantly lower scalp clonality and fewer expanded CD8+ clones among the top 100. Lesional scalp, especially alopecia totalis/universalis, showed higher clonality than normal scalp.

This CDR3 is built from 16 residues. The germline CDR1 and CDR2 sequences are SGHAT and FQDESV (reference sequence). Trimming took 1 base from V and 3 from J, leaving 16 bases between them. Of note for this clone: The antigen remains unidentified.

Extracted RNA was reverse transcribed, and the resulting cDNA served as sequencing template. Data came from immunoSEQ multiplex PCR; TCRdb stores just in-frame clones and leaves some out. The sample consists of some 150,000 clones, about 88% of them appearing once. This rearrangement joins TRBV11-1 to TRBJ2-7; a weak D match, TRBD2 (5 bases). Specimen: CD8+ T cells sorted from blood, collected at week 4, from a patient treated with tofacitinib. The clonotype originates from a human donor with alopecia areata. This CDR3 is CASSLDSSWGDYEQYF. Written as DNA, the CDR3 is TGTGCCAGCAGCTTAGATTCTTCGTGGGGAGACTACGAGCAGTACTTC. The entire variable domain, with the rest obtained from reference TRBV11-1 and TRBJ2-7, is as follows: EAEVAQSPRYKITEKSQAVAFWCDPISGHATLYWYRQILGQGPELLVQFQDESVVDDSQLPKDRFSAERLKGVDSTLKIQPAELGDSAMYLCASSLDSSWGDYEQYFGPGTRLTVT.